A single sample is the source of the 25 T cell receptor beta chains below, sequenced in a study of CD8 T cells in Susac syndrome. RNA in amounts of 0.5 to 1 ug was reverse transcribed with random hexamers. TCRdb reanalysed the immunoSEQ multiplex PCR reads using MiXCR and keeps one entry per CDR3 protein. The data show 200,000 to 250,000 distinct CDR3 sequences, 95% seen once. The sequenced sample consisted of CD4+ T cells from PBMCs. Every receptor here comes from a human donor with multiple sclerosis.

The rearrangement links TRBV29-1 to TRBJ2-2; 13 positions match TRBD2. The CDR3 extends over 15 amino acids. Looked up from germline, CDR1 is SQVTM and CDR2 is ANQGSEA. The V gene end was trimmed by 5 bases and the J gene end by 2 bases; junction bases not matched to a gene: 2. The CDR3, as DNA: TGCAGCGTTAGGACTAGCGGGAGCAACACCGGGGAGCTGTTTTTT. Translation gives CSVRTSGSNTGELFF.

This chain joins TRBV20-1 and TRBJ2-2, with 11 bases fitting TRBD2. This CDR3 spans 17 amino acids. Germline values: CDR1 DFQATT, CDR2 SNEGSKA (reference sequence). The junction had 11 bases not matched to a gene; V was cut back by 2 bases and J by 6 bases. CDR3 DNA: TGCAGTGCTAGATCGACAGGACTAGCGGGTAGGGCCGGGGAGCTGTTTTTT. Its protein product is CSARSTGLAGRAGELFF.

The chain couples TRBV20-1 to TRBJ2-7, with 7 bases identical to TRBD1. J gave up 3 bases and V 3 bases, and 8 bases lay outside the gene matches. Germline CDR1 and CDR2: DFQATT and SNEGSKA (reference sequence). The CDR3 is made up of 14 amino acids. CDR3 residues: CSASSGTADYEQYF. The CDR3, as DNA: TGCAGTGCTAGTTCCGGGACAGCCGACTACGAGCAGTACTTC.

V usage is TRBV27 and J usage is TRBJ2-3; D not certain. Germline assignment: CDR1 MNHEY and CDR2 SMNVEV (reference sequence). The CDR3 covers 16 residues. V was cut by 2 bases and J by 4 bases, with 16 bases left in between. In DNA, the CDR3 is TGTGCCAGCAGTTTAGCCAGCACATTAAGATCAGATACGCAGTATTTT. Translating it yields CASSLASTLRSDTQYF.

The chain employs TRBV29-1 and TRBJ1-2; tentative D call: TRBD1 (6 bases). The germline V and J ends were trimmed by 4 bases and 4 bases, with 13 bases remaining between them. This CDR3 has 13 residues. CDR1 and CDR2 (germline): SQVTM, ANQGSEA. The CDR3 coding sequence is TGCAGCGTTGGCAAGGGAGGGGGCTATGGCTACACCTTC. This sequence encodes CSVGKGGGYGYTF.

The chain is built from TRBV29-1 and TRBJ1-1; TRBD1 matches at 7 bases. The V and J ends lost 6 bases and 5 bases, in that order; junction bases with no gene match: 12. The CDR3 is made up of 14 amino acids. Germline loops: CDR1 SQVTM, CDR2 ANQGSEA. CDR3 sequence reads: CSVVFEGAITEAFF. CDR3 DNA sequence: TGCAGCGTGGTATTTGAGGGGGCAATTACTGAAGCTTTCTTT. Combining the CDR3 with reference TRBV29-1 and TRBJ1-1 gives the whole variable domain SAVISQKPSRDICQRGTSLTIQCQVDSQVTMMFWYRQQPGQSLTLIATANQGSEATYESGFVIDKFPISRPNLTFSTLTVSNMSPEDSSIYLCSVVFEGAITEAFFGQGTRLTVV.

V is TRBV4-1 and J is TRBJ1-5; D is undetermined. Germline-derived CDR1 and CDR2 are MGHRA and YSYEKL. Deletions cut 0 bases from V and 2 bases from J, with 8 bases between. The CDR3 consists of 15 residues. The DNA for the CDR3 is TGCGCCAGCAGCCAAGAGGGCCCGGGCAATCAGCCCCAGCATTTT. As protein: CASSQEGPGNQPQHF.

This rearrangement joins TRBV30 to TRBJ2-5; 13 bases align to TRBD2. Germline CDR1 is GTSNPN and CDR2 is SVGIG (reference sequence). The CDR3 runs 16 residues. The junction had 7 bases not matched to a gene; V was cut back by 2 bases and J by 4 bases. The CDR3 reads CAWSNPGLAGRETQYF. DNA of the CDR3: TGTGCCTGGAGTAACCCGGGACTAGCGGGACGAGAGACCCAGTACTTC.

As concerns this clonotype: Its ends do not fully match the called genes, so a read error is possible. This chain links TRBV2 with TRBJ2-1; 14 bases fit TRBD2. The germline CDR1 and CDR2 sequences are SNHLY and FYNNEI. This CDR3 comprises 17 residues. This CDR3 is CASSLGLAGGLYHEQFF. The CDR3 DNA sequence: TGTGCCAGCAGTCTAGGACTAGCGGGAGGTCTCTACCATGAGCAGTTCTTC.

Comment on this clonotype: The junction departs from the called germline gene at one end, perhaps through a read error. The chain has TRBV7-9 and TRBJ1-1; no firm D call. CDR1 and CDR2 from the germline V gene are SEHNR and FQNEAQ (reference sequence). The CDR3 loop spans 14 amino acids. The CDR3: CATSRGPGPNEAFF. DNA of the CDR3: TGTGCCACCAGCCGTGGTCCCGGCCCAAATGAAGCTTTCTTT.

V is TRBV29-1 and J is TRBJ2-3, with D possibly matching TRBD1 (6 bases). CDR3 size: 13 residues. V lost 3 bases and J lost 0, with 7 bases in between. Germline CDR1 is SQVTM and CDR2 is ANQGSEA. CDR3 residues: CSVDTGSTDTQYF. The CDR3 DNA reads TGCAGCGTTGATACAGGGAGCACAGATACGCAGTATTTT.

The rearrangement joins TRBV20-1 to TRBJ1-2, with D unclear. CDR3 length: 13 residues. The V end lost 1 base, the J end lost 1 base, and 7 bases lay between the germline ends. Germline V CDR1 and CDR2: DFQATT, SNEGSKA (reference sequence). The CDR3 spells CSARGGFNYGYTF. The CDR3 region has the DNA TGCAGTGCTAGAGGAGGGTTTAACTATGGCTACACCTTC.

V gene TRBV7-9 combines with J gene TRBJ2-3; TRBD2 agrees at 9 bases. The germline gives CDR1 SEHNR, CDR2 FQNEAQ (reference sequence). This CDR3 is built from 16 residues. V gave up 6 bases and J gave up 4 bases; unmatched junction bases: 11. The CDR3 coding sequence is TGTGCCAGCAGAATAGCCGGCGGGAGGGCCGCAGATACGCAGTATTTT. Translating gives CASRIAGGRAADTQYF.

The chain recombines TRBV3-1 with TRBJ2-5, with a possible D match to TRBD1 (6 bases). V lost 0 bases and J lost 4, with 12 bases in between. The germline V gene has CDR1 LGHDT and CDR2 YNNKEL (reference sequence). The CDR3 spans 15 residues. The CDR3 nucleotides read TGTGCCAGCAGCCAAGACCAGGGGCTAGGAGAGACCCAGTACTTC. This translates into CASSQDQGLGETQYF.

This chain uses TRBV7-3 with TRBJ2-3; the D is unclear. The ends were cut back, 6 bases at V and 5 bases at J, with 6 bases in the middle. This CDR3 is 11 amino acids long. Germline V gene sequence: CDR1 SGHTA, CDR2 FQGTGA. The CDR3 spells CASRWQDTQYF. In DNA form, the CDR3 reads TGTGCCAGCAGATGGCAAGATACGCAGTATTTT.

J is TRBJ1-6 and V is TRBV27; possibly TRBD1 for D (5 bases). Germline V gene data show CDR1 as MNHEY and CDR2 as SMNVEV (reference sequence). CDR3 length: 14 amino acids. V gave up 6 bases and J gave up 9 bases, with 15 bases separating them. The CDR3 is CASSPGFEGSPLHF. CDR3 nucleotide sequence: TGTGCCAGCAGCCCAGGGTTTGAAGGTTCACCCCTCCACTTT.

This clonotype was observed a single time. This chain connects TRBV4-1 to TRBJ1-2; TRBD1 might be the D (5 bases). The germline gives CDR1 MGHRA, CDR2 YSYEKL. The CDR3 is 14 residues long. Trimming shortened V by 3 bases and J by 0 bases, and 8 bases separated the two germline ends. In nucleotides, the CDR3 is TGCGCCAGCAGCCAGACAGATGCTAACTATGGCTACACCTTC. It yields the protein CASSQTDANYGYTF.

The chain links TRBV29-1 to TRBJ2-5, with 9 bases that match TRBD1. J gave up 5 bases and V 7 bases, and 11 bases lay outside the gene matches. The CDR3 has 14 amino acids. Per the germline V gene, CDR1 is SQVTM and CDR2 is ANQGSEA. The CDR3 protein is CSARGQGSSETQYF. In nucleotides, the CDR3 is TGCAGCGCTAGGGGACAGGGTTCGTCGGAGACCCAGTACTTC.

The chain joins TRBV3-1 to TRBJ2-3; D unclear. The germline V gene encodes CDR1 LGHDT and CDR2 YNNKEL (reference sequence). V shed 1 base and J shed 0 bases, with 11 bases lying between them. CDR3 length equals 16 residues. The CDR3 spells CASSQASRTSTDTQYF. As DNA, the CDR3 is TGTGCCAGCAGCCAAGCATCCAGGACGAGCACAGATACGCAGTATTTT.

The CDR3, as DNA: TGCAGTGCTAGAGCAAGGGCGGGGGGCGATCAGCCCCAGCATTTT. This translates into CSARARAGGDQPQHF. This rearrangement joins TRBV20-1 to TRBJ1-5; D might be TRBD1 (6 bases). The CDR3 contains 15 residues. The V and J ends lost 1 base and 5 bases respectively, with 15 bases between them. CDR1 is DFQATT and CDR2 is SNEGSKA in the germline V gene (reference sequence).

This clonotype is a singleton in its sample. The rearrangement uses TRBV9 and TRBJ2-4, with D perhaps matching TRBD1 (6 bases). V lost 0 bases to trimming and J lost 4 bases, with 11 bases between them. The CDR3 sequence is 15 residues long. CDR1 SGDLS and CDR2 YYNGEE come from the germline V gene. CDR3 bases: TGTGCCAGCAGCGTAGAGGCAGGGGCGAAAAACATTCAGTACTTC. Translated, it gives CASSVEAGAKNIQYF.

Written as DNA, the CDR3 is TGTGCCAGCAGATGGGGCGGAGATACGCAGTATTTT. As protein: CASRWGGDTQYF. The chain couples TRBV2 to TRBJ2-3; weak D call: TRBD1 (5 bases). V lost 6 bases to trimming and J lost 5 bases, with 9 bases between them. The CDR3 runs 12 residues. Germline V gene sequence: CDR1 SNHLY, CDR2 FYNNEI.

The V call is TRBV9, the J call TRBJ2-7; no clear D. CDR3 length equals 14 residues. The V end lost 0 bases, the J end lost 6 bases, and 13 bases lay between the germline ends. CDR1 is SGDLS, CDR2 YYNGEE, per germline. In DNA, the CDR3 is TGTGCCAGCAGCGTAGGCACGGCGCCGAGCGAGCAGTACTTC. Translating gives CASSVGTAPSEQYF.

This clonotype was observed once. This chain connects TRBV24-1 to TRBJ2-1, with 12 bases aligning to TRBD1. CDR3 length: 16 residues. J was trimmed by 8 bases and V by 4 bases; bases with no gene match: 8. The germline gives CDR1 KGHDR, CDR2 SFDVKD. The DNA of the CDR3 is TGTGCCACCAGTGACCGGGGACAGGGGGCATCGGATGAGCAGTTCTTC. Translating gives CATSDRGQGASDEQFF.

The rearrangement joins TRBV20-1 to TRBJ2-4; D gene unclear. Germline lookup yields CDR1 DFQATT and CDR2 SNEGSKA (reference sequence). The CDR3 has 11 residues. V was trimmed by 5 bases and J by 6 bases, leaving 8 bases between them. The CDR3 here is CSAAFGNIQYF. The CDR3 bases are TGCAGTGCTGCGTTTGGAAACATTCAGTACTTC.